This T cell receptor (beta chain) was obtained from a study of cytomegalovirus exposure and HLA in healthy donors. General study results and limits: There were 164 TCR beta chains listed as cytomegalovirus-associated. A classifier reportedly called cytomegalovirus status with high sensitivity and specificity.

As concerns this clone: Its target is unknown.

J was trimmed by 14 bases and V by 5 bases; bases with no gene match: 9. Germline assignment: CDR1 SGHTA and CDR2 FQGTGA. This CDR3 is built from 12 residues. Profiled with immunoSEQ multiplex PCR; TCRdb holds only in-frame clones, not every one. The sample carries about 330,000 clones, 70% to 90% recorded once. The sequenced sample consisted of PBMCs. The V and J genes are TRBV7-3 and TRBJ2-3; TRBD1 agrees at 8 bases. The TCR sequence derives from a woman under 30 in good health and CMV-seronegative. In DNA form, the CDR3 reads TGTGCCAGCAGCCCAATGGACAGGGCTCGGTATTTT. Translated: CASSPMDRARYF.